This TCR beta chain was recovered during a study of blood T cell repertoires in COVID-19. Overall study context: Specimens from acute and convalescent COVID-19 originated in the United States, Italy and Spain.

In the study's own analysis: Estimates of nucleated cell counts were drawn from the amplification of reference gene primers. TCRdb's copy holds only in-frame clones and misses some; the assay was immunoSEQ multiplex PCR. That table gives V, J and clone size, and the DNA gave D and trimming. The repertoire includes approximately 280,000 clones, roughly 85% of them detected once, and more than 4% sits in the top ten. Germline V CDR1 and CDR2: MNHEY, SVGAGI. The CDR3 extends over 11 amino acids. V gave up 8 bases and J gave up 2 bases, with 7 bases separating them. The participants were between about 18 and 90 years old and came from 24 US areas.

This receptor was taken from a man aged 40-50 years who had been exposed to COVID-19. Material: PBMCs or T cells enriched from blood (not recorded which). The chain carries TRBV6-5 and TRBJ2-7; a possible D gene is TRBD2 (5 bases). The CDR3 DNA reads TGTGCCAGCGGGAGACCCTACGAGCAGTACTTC. Translation gives CASGRPYEQYF.